A single sample is the source of the 21 T cell receptor beta chains below, sequenced in a study of cytomegalovirus exposure and HLA in healthy donors. PCR used 60 Vbeta primers and 13 Jbeta primers. Assay: immunoSEQ multiplex PCR; the TCRdb copy retains only in-frame clones and omits some. The sample contains under 150,000 clones, approximately 80% of which appear only once. Sequenced material: PBMCs. The receptor source for this set is a boy between 2 and 10 years old in good health and CMV-seronegative.

The chain links TRBV7-2 to TRBJ1-3; 8 positions agree with TRBD1. Trimming cost V 4 bases and J 3 bases; bases outside gene matches: 5. The CDR3 is made up of 15 amino acids. Germline V gene sequence: CDR1 SGHTA, CDR2 FQGNSA. This CDR3 reads CASSSMTGDGNTIYF. CDR3 DNA: TGTGCCAGCAGCTCCATGACAGGGGATGGAAACACCATATATTTT.

The chain carries TRBV11-2 and TRBJ2-4, with TRBD1 as a possible D gene (6 bases). This CDR3 contains 16 residues. V lost 6 bases and J lost 3, with 18 bases in between. Germline CDR1 and CDR2: SGHAT and FQNNGV. The CDR3 nucleotides are TGTGCCAGCAGACCGGACAGAAACCTCAACAAAAACATTCAGTACTTC. Translation: CASRPDRNLNKNIQYF.

The chain couples TRBV11-2 to TRBJ1-6; D not certain. The germline V and J ends were trimmed by 0 bases and 3 bases, with 6 bases remaining between them. From germline, CDR1 is SGHAT and CDR2 FQNNGV. This CDR3 is 15 amino acids long. CDR3 in DNA: TGTGCCAGCAGCTTAGATAGTGTCTATAATTCACCCCTCCACTTT. It is translated as CASSLDSVYNSPLHF.

V is TRBV7-8 and J is TRBJ2-7; TRBD2 might be the D (6 bases). Between the trimmed V and J ends, which lost 4 bases and 5 bases, there was a span of 12 bases. CDR1 is SGHVS, CDR2 FQNEAQ, per germline. The CDR3 consists of 13 residues. The CDR3 bases are TGTGCCAGCAGCTCGGGACTTACGGACGAGCAGTACGTC. Protein sequence: CASSSGLTDEQYV.

This clone was recorded once. The chain is built from TRBV4-1 and TRBJ2-2; TRBD2 matches 7 bases. This CDR3 spans 17 amino acids. J was trimmed by 7 bases and V by 4 bases; bases with no gene match: 15. CDR1 is MGHRA and CDR2 is YSYEKL in the germline V gene. In nucleotides, the CDR3 is TGCGCCAGCAGCCTCCTAGGGGCGGGAGTTAAAAGCGGGGAGCTGTTTTTT. Residues: CASSLLGAGVKSGELFF.

The V call is TRBV4-1, the J call TRBJ2-7, with TRBD2 identical over 7 bases. Germline V lookup: CDR1 MGHRA, CDR2 YSYEKL. The V gene end was trimmed by 0 bases and the J gene end by 2 bases; junction bases not matched to a gene: 7. The CDR3 length is 16 residues. The CDR3 region is CASSQDLSGRTYEQYV. CDR3 nucleotides: TGCGCCAGCAGCCAAGACCTTAGCGGGCGTACCTACGAGCAGTACGTC.

This clone has just one count. The V and J genes are TRBV27 and TRBJ1-2, with D possibly being TRBD1 (5 bases). The V end lost 0 bases, the J end lost 5 bases, and 13 bases lay between the germline ends. Per germline, CDR1 MNHEY and CDR2 SMNVEV (reference sequence). The CDR3 has 15 residues. The CDR3, as DNA: TGTGCCAGCAGTTTATCGAAGGGGCGTGGGTATGGCTACACCTTC. Its translation is CASSLSKGRGYGYTF.

The chain uses TRBV7-9 and TRBJ2-7, with 7 bases lining up with TRBD2. The CDR3 is made up of 12 amino acids. Per germline, CDR1 SEHNR and CDR2 FQNEAQ (reference sequence). The junction had 2 bases not matched to a gene; V was cut back by 4 bases and J by 5 bases. Here the CDR3 reads CASSWEGHEQYV. As DNA, the CDR3 is TGTGCCAGCAGCTGGGAGGGGCACGAGCAGTACGTC.

The chain is built from TRBV28 and TRBJ1-3, with D maybe TRBD1 (6 bases). Germline CDR1 reads MDHEN; CDR2 reads SYDVKM. Trimming took off 4 bases at V and 3 bases at J, with 16 bases between the two ends. CDR3 length equals 16 residues. The CDR3: CASSSGQPPSGNTIYF. The DNA for the CDR3 is TGTGCCAGCAGTTCTGGACAGCCGCCAAGTGGAAACACCATATATTTT.

The chain is built from TRBV6-1 and TRBJ1-2; TRBD1 might be the D (6 bases). The germline V gene has CDR1 MNHNS and CDR2 SASEGT. V was pared by 5 bases and J by 8 bases, with 15 bases between. The CDR3 has 13 amino acids. The CDR3 here is CASSSQFQGGYTF. CDR3 DNA: TGTGCCAGCAGTTCACAGTTCCAGGGGGGCTACACCTTC.

The CDR3 protein is CASSNRQEMNTEAFF. CDR3 sequence (DNA): TGTGCCAGCAGCAACAGACAGGAAATGAACACTGAAGCTTTCTTT. The chain is built from TRBV7-6 and TRBJ1-1; D is perhaps TRBD1 (6 bases). The CDR3 loop spans 15 amino acids. Germline assignment: CDR1 SGHVS and CDR2 FNYEAQ. The ends were cut back, 5 bases at V and 0 bases at J, with 13 bases in the middle.

In its sample, this clone was seen once. The rearrangement links TRBV7-6 to TRBJ2-1; 9 nucleotides align to TRBD2. The CDR3 extends over 14 amino acids. V lost 7 bases, J lost 4 bases, and 5 bases stayed unmatched. Germline CDR1 SGHVS, CDR2 FNYEAQ. The CDR3 DNA reads as TGTGCCAGCACCTTGACTAGCGGTTACAATGAGCAGTTCTTC. Protein sequence: CASTLTSGYNEQFF.

J is TRBJ1-2 and V is TRBV7-9; D is uncertain. The CDR3 totals 14 residues. V lost 4 bases, J lost 3 bases, and 12 bases lay in between. CDR1 is SEHNR and CDR2 is FQNEAQ in the germline V gene (reference sequence). Here the CDR3 reads CASSWLSEDYGYTF. The CDR3, as DNA: TGTGCCAGCAGCTGGCTTTCGGAGGACTATGGCTACACCTTC.

The chain carries TRBV2 and TRBJ1-6; maybe TRBD1 (6 bases). V dropped 6 bases and J dropped 0 bases, with 12 bases sitting between them. The germline CDR1 and CDR2 sequences are SNHLY and FYNNEI. The CDR3 length is 16 residues. Here the CDR3 reads CASSRQEFSYNSPLHF. DNA for the CDR3: TGTGCCAGCAGCCGACAGGAATTCTCCTATAATTCACCCCTCCACTTT.

V is TRBV10-2 and J is TRBJ2-1, with D tentatively TRBD2 (6 bases). The CDR3 sequence is 11 residues long. Trimming stripped 8 bases from V and 8 bases from J, with 10 bases between. Germline loops: CDR1 WSHSY, CDR2 SAAADI. The CDR3 region is CASGGLDEQFF. CDR3 nucleotide sequence: TGCGCCAGCGGGGGGTTGGATGAGCAGTTCTTC.

The J gene is TRBJ1-3, the V gene TRBV15, with a possible D match to TRBD1 (5 bases). The germline gives CDR1 LNHNV, CDR2 YYDKDF (reference sequence). The CDR3 has 18 amino acids. The germline V and J ends were trimmed by 5 bases and 0 bases, with 20 bases remaining between them. The CDR3 region is CATSSERGYTYSGNTIYF. CDR3 DNA: TGTGCCACCAGCTCAGAAAGGGGTTACACCTACTCTGGAAACACCATATATTTT.

The V and J genes are TRBV6-5 and TRBJ1-5; D is uncertain. This CDR3 has 13 amino acids. Germline V CDR1 and CDR2: MNHEY, SVGAGI. The germline V and J ends were trimmed by 6 bases and 5 bases, with 11 bases remaining between them. The CDR3, as DNA: TGTGCCAGCAGGCGGAGGCTTTATCAGCCCCAGCATTTT. It specifies CASRRRLYQPQHF.

The J gene is TRBJ1-2, the V gene TRBV14; the match to TRBD1 covers 7 bases. Losses at the gene ends were 4 bases for V and 3 bases for J; bases not matched to a gene: 2. The V gene's germline CDR1 is SGHDN and CDR2 FVKESK. This CDR3 contains 13 residues. Written as DNA, the CDR3 is TGTGCCAGCAGCCTCAGGGGGTACTATGGCTACACCTTC. As protein: CASSLRGYYGYTF.

The gene calls are TRBV6-1 and TRBJ2-3; 9 bases are a match to TRBD2. Per the germline V gene, CDR1 is MNHNS and CDR2 is SASEGT. The trim removed 0 bases at V and 4 bases at J, leaving 2 bases unmatched. The CDR3 has 15 amino acids. The CDR3 DNA reads as TGTGCCAGCAGTGAAGCTAGCGGGAGCCCAGATACGCAGTATTTT. It encodes CASSEASGSPDTQYF.

The chain couples TRBV4-1 to TRBJ1-4; D uncertain. Germline V gene lookup returns CDR1 MGHRA and CDR2 YSYEKL. Trimming cost V 4 bases and J 0 bases, with 12 bases left between them. There are 16 residues in the CDR3. The CDR3 coding sequence is TGCGCCAGCAGCCGTATACGCACAGCAACTAATGAAAAACTGTTTTTT. This sequence encodes CASSRIRTATNEKLFF.

The chain carries TRBV5-1 and TRBJ1-4, with D possibly TRBD1 on 5 matching bases. The CDR3 is 14 amino acids. V was trimmed by 1 base and J by 10 bases, leaving 14 bases between them. The germline CDR1 and CDR2 sequences are SGHRS and YFSETQ. This CDR3 is CASSLTQGSGKLFF. CDR3 bases: TGCGCCAGCAGCTTGACCCAGGGTTCTGGAAAACTGTTTTTT.